This T cell receptor (beta chain) was recovered during a study of cytomegalovirus exposure and HLA in healthy donors. Findings and limits, study-wide: Sequencing depth roughly uniform across donors was assumed in presence/absence analyses.

Trimming removed 1 base from V and 1 base from J, with 5 bases in between. CDR1 is MNHEY and CDR2 is SMNVEV in the germline V gene (reference sequence). The CDR3 contains 13 residues. On this clone itself: Its antigen is not identified.

PCR involved 60 Vbeta and 13 Jbeta primers. In the original processing: Approximately 12 million of the 75 million to 95 million unique TCR beta chains counted in a later analysis were shared. TCRdb's table, derived via immunoSEQ multiplex PCR, lists solely in-frame clones and lacks some. The D gene and trimming were derived from the DNA, and the V and J assignments and clone size from that table. The data contain over 150,000 clones, 68% of them singletons. The receptor's source is a woman aged 40 to 50 in good health and CMV-seropositive. The chain employs TRBV27 and TRBJ2-7; D gene ambiguous. The sequencing sample was made of PBMCs. The CDR3 region is CASSLFRSYEQYF. DNA for the CDR3: TGTGCCAGCAGTTTATTCAGGTCCTACGAGCAGTACTTC.